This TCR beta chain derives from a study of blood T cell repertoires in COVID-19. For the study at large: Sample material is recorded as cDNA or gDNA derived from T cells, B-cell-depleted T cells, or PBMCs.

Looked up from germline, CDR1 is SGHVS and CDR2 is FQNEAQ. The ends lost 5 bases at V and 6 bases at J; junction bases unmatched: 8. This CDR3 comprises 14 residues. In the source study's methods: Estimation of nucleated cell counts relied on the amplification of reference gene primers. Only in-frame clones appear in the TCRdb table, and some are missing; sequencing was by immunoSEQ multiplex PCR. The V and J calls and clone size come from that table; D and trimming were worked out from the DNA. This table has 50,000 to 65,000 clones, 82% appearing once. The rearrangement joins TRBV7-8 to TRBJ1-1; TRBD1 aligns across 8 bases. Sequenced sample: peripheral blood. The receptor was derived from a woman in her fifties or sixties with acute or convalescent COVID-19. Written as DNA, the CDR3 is TGTGCCAGCAGCCCACAACAGGGGGTGGCTGAAGCTTTCTTT. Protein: CASSPQQGVAEAFF.